The 6 T cell receptor beta chains presented below share a single source sample, sequenced in a study of blood T cells in healthy people across ages. A second about 6 to 12 cycle PCR used barcoded and J-beta primers. TCRdb re-called the 5' RACE reads through MiXCR, storing one row per CDR3 protein. The data contain more than 800,000 distinct CDR3 sequences, 25% to 35% of them singletons. Material for sequencing was blood. These receptors all stem from a woman older than 75 in good health.

This clonotype was seen at least ten times. This chain links TRBV15 with TRBJ1-5; D remains unclear. Germline V gene sequence: CDR1 LNHNV, CDR2 YYDKDF (reference sequence). V was trimmed by 0 bases and J by 1 base, leaving 4 bases between them. This CDR3 comprises 14 residues. This chain's CDR3 is CATSRDRSNQPQHF. The CDR3 bases are TGTGCCACCAGCAGAGATCGGAGCAATCAGCCCCAGCATTTT. Combining the CDR3 with reference TRBV15 and TRBJ1-5 gives the whole variable domain DAMVIQNPRYQVTQFGKPVTLSCSQTLNHNVMYWYQQKSSQAPKLLFHYYDKDFNNEADTPDNFQSRRPNTSFCFLDIRSPGLGDTAMYLCATSRDRSNQPQHFGDGTRLSIL.

This clonotype showed up many times. The chain employs TRBV3-1 and TRBJ1-1; unclear D gene. Germline lookup yields CDR1 LGHDT and CDR2 YNNKEL (reference sequence). This CDR3 contains 14 residues. V shed 6 bases and J shed 1 base, with 12 bases lying between them. The CDR3 region has the DNA TGTGCCAGCAGTCCCAGGACGGGGAACACTGAAGCTTTCTTT. Translated: CASSPRTGNTEAFF.

On this clonotype itself: A much larger clone lies one base from this, so it may be a read error. The gene calls are TRBV7-8 and TRBJ1-2; 7 positions agree with TRBD1. Germline lookup yields CDR1 SGHVS and CDR2 FQNEAQ. The CDR3 has 15 amino acids. V trimming: 2 bases; J trimming: 4 bases; junction bases outside the gene matches: 7. In nucleotides, the CDR3 is TGTGCCAGCAGCTTATCGCCAGGGGGTAGCTATGGCTACACCTTC. It specifies CASSLSPGGSYGYTF.

This clonotype came up a few times. This chain uses TRBV28 with TRBJ1-2; D is uncertain. Trimming removed 6 bases from V and 4 bases from J, with 12 bases in between. The CDR3 consists of 13 residues. Germline V gene data show CDR1 as MDHEN and CDR2 as SYDVKM. DNA of the CDR3: TGTGCCAGCAGCGCCGGGGTGATCTATGGCTACACCTTC. Protein product: CASSAGVIYGYTF.

This clonotype was counted only a few times. The chain joins TRBV7-2 to TRBJ1-2, with TRBD1 matching 9 bases. The germline gives CDR1 SGHTA, CDR2 FQGNSA. The CDR3 extends over 15 amino acids. The V and J ends lost 1 base and 7 bases, in that order; junction bases with no gene match: 7. The CDR3 bases are TGTGCCAGCAGCTTAGAGAGAGGGACAGGGTCTGGCTACACCTTC. This encodes CASSLERGTGSGYTF.

The chain has TRBV20-1 and TRBJ1-5; D call uncertain. This CDR3 has 15 residues. V lost 1 base and J 3 bases, leaving 13 bases between the germline ends. Germline CDR1 reads DFQATT; CDR2 reads SNEGSKA (reference sequence). The CDR3 here is CSARVSGRDNQPQHF. The CDR3, as DNA: TGCAGTGCTAGAGTTTCGGGAAGAGACAATCAGCCCCAGCATTTT.